This TCR beta chain emerged from a study of radiotherapy plus CTLA-4 blockade in lung cancer. This clone has a handful of counts. TCRdb keeps only in-frame clones here, not all; method: immunoSEQ multiplex PCR. Of 81,000 or so clones in the sample, over 70% were seen once. This CDR3 contains 15 residues. Germline assignment: CDR1 ENHRY and CDR2 SYGVKD. V trimming: 3 bases; J trimming: 8 bases; junction bases outside the gene matches: 8. V gene TRBV10-3 combines with J gene TRBJ1-3, with 9 bases fitting TRBD1. This clonotype was obtained from a human donor with non-small cell lung cancer whose response to radiotherapy plus ipilimumab could not be evaluated. Some clones in this sample may be carry-over from other donors' samples. This material consisted of peripheral blood, taken from a patient treated with radiotherapy plus ipilimumab. The CDR3 protein is CAISETGTGSDTIYF. The CDR3 DNA follows: TGTGCCATCAGTGAAACTGGGACAGGGTCAGACACCATATATTTT.